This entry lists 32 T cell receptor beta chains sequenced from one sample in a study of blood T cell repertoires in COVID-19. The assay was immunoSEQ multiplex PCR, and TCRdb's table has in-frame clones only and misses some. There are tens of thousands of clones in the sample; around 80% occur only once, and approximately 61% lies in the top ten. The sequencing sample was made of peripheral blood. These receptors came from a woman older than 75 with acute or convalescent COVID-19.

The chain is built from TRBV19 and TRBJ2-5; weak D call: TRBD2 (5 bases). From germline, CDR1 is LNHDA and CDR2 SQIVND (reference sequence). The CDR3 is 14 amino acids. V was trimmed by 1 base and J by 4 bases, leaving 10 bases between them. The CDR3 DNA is TGTGCCAGTAGTATAGCCGGGGTTGGAGAGACCCAGTACTTC. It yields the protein CASSIAGVGETQYF.

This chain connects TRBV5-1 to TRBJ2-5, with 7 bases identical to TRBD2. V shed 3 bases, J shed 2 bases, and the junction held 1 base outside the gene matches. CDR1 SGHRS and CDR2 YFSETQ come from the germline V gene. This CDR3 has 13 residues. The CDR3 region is CASSWGGQETQYF. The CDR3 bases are TGCGCCAGCAGCTGGGGGGGGCAAGAGACCCAGTACTTC.

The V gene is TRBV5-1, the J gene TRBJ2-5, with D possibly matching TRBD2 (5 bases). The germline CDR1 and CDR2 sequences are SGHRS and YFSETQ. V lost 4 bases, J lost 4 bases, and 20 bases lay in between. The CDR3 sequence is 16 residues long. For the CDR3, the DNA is TGCGCCAGCAGCATCGGGATCTACTCTCAAGGAGAGACCCAGTACTTC. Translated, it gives CASSIGIYSQGETQYF.

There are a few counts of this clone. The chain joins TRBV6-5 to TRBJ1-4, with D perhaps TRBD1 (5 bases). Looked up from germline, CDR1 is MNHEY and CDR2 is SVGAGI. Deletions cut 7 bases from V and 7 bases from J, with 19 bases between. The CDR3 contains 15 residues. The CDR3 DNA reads TGTGCCAGCAACCAACCGGGGGACGTGTTTGAAAAACTGTTTTTT. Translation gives CASNQPGDVFEKLFF.

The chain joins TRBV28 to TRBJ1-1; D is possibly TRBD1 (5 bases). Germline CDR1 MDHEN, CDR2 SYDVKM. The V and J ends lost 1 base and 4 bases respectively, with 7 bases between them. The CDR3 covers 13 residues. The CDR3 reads CASSLLGGTEAFF. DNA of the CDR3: TGTGCCAGCAGTTTATTGGGGGGCACTGAAGCTTTCTTT.

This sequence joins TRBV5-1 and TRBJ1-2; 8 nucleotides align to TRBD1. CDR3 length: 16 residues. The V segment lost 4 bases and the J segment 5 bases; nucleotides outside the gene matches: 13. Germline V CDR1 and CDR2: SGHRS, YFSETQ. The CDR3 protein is CASSPLGGQGGYGYTF. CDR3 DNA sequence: TGCGCCAGCAGCCCCCTGGGTGGACAGGGCGGGTATGGCTACACCTTC.

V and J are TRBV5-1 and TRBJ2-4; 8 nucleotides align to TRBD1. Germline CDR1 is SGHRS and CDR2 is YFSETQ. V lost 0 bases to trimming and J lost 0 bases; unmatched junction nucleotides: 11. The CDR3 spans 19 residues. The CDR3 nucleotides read TGCGCCAGCAGCTTGGAGTCAGGGGGCGCGAAGGGAGCCAAAAACATTCAGTACTTC. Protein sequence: CASSLESGGAKGAKNIQYF.

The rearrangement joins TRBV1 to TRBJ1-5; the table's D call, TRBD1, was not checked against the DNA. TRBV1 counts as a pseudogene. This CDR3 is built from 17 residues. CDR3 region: CTSSQTPDGDRVESQHF. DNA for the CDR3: TGCACCAGCAGCCAAACCCCGGACGGGGACAGGGTAGAGTCCCAGCATTTT.

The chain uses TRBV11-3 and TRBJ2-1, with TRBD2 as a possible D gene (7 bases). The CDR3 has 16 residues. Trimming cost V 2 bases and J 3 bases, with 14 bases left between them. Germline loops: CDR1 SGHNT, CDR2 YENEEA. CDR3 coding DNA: TGTGCCAGCAGCTTAAGGGCGGGGGCCATCTACAATGAGCAGTTCTTC. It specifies CASSLRAGAIYNEQFF.

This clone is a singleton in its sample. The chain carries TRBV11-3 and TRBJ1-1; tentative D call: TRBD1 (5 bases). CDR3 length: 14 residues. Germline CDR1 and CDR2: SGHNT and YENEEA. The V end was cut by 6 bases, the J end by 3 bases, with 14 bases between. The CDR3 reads CASRGAGGHTEAFF. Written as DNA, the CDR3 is TGTGCCAGCAGAGGGGCAGGAGGGCACACTGAAGCTTTCTTT.

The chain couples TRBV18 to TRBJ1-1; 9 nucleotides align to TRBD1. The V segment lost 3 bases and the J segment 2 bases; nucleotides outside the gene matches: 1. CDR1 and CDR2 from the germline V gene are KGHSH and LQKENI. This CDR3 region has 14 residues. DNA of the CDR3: TGTGCCAGCTCACCCACAGGGGGCAACACTGAAGCTTTCTTT. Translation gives CASSPTGGNTEAFF.

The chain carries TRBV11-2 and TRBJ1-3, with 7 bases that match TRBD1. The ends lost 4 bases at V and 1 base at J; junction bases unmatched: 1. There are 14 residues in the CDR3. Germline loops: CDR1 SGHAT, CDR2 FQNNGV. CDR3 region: CASSSTGSGNTIYF. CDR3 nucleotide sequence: TGTGCCAGCAGCTCGACAGGGTCTGGAAACACCATATATTTT.

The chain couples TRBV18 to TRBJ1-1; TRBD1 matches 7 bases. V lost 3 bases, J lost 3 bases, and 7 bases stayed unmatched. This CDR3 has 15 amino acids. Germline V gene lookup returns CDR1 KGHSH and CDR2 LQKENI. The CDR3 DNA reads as TGTGCCAGCTCACCCGCGAACAGGGGTGACACTGAAGCTTTCTTT. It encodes CASSPANRGDTEAFF.

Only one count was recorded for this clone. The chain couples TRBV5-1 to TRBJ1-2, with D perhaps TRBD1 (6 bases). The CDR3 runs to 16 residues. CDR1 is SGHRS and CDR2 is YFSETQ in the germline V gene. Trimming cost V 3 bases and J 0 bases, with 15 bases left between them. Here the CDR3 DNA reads TGCGCCAGCAGCTCCCAACAGCAGGGGTCTAACTATGGCTACACCTTC. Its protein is CASSSQQQGSNYGYTF.

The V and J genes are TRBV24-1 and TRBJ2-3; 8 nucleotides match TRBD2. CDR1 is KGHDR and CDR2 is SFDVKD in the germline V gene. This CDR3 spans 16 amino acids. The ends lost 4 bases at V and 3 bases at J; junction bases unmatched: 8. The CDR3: CATSELTSETTDTQYF. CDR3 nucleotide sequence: TGTGCCACCAGTGAACTGACTAGCGAGACGACAGATACGCAGTATTTT.

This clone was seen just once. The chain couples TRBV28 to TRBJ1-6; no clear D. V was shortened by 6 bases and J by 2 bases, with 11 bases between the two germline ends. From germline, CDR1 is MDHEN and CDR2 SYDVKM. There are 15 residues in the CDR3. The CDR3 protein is CASRKGETYNSPLHF. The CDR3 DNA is TGTGCCAGCAGAAAAGGAGAGACCTATAATTCACCCCTCCACTTT. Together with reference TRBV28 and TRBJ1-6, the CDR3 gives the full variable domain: DVKVTQSSRYLVKRTGEKVFLECVQDMDHENMFWYRQDPGLGLRLIYFSYDVKMKEKGDIPEGYSVSREKKERFSLILESASTNQTSMYLCASRKGETYNSPLHFGNGTRLTVT.

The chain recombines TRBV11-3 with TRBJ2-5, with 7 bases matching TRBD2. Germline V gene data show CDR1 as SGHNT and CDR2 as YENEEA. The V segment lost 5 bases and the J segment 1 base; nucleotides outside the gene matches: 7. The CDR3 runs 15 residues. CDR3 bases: TGTGCCAGCAGCCCCGGGGGGAGCGGCCAAGAGACCCAGTACTTC. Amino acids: CASSPGGSGQETQYF. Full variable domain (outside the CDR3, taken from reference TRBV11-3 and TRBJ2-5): EAGVVQSPRYKIIEKKQPVAFWCNPISGHNTLYWYLQNLGQGPELLIRYENEEAVDDSQLPKDRFSAERLKGVDSTLKIQPAELGDSAVYLCASSPGGSGQETQYFGPGTRLLVL.

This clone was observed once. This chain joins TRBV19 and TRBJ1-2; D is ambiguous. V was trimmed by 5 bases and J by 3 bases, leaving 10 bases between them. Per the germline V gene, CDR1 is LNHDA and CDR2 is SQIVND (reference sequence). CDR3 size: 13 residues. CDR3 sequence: CASSDPGYYGYTF. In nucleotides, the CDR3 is TGTGCCAGTAGTGATCCGGGGTACTATGGCTACACCTTC.

CDR3: CASRNNRESGNTIYF. CDR3 coding DNA: TGTGCCAGCAGAAATAACAGGGAGTCTGGAAACACCATATATTTT. The chain carries TRBV6-5 and TRBJ1-3; tentative D call: TRBD1 (6 bases). Germline loops: CDR1 MNHEY, CDR2 SVGAGI. There are 15 residues in the CDR3. The V end was cut by 6 bases, the J end by 1 base, with 13 bases between.

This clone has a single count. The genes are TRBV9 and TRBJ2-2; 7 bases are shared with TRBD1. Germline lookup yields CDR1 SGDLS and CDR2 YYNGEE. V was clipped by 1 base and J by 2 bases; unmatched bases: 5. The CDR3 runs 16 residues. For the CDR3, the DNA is TGTGCCAGCAGCGTATCCGGGACAGCAAACACCGGGGAGCTGTTTTTT. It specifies CASSVSGTANTGELFF.

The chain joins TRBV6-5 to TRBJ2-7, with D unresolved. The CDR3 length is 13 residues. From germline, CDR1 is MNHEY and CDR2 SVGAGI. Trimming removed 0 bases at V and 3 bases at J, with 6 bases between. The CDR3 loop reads CASSYSAGYEQYF. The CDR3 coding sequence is TGTGCCAGCAGTTACTCAGCAGGCTACGAGCAGTACTTC.

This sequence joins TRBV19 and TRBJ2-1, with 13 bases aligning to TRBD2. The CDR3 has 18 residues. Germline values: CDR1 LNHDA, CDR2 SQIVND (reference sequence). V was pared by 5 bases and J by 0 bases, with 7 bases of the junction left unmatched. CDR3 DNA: TGTGCCAGTAGTCAGACTAGCGGGGGGTCTTACTCCTACAATGAGCAGTTCTTC. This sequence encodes CASSQTSGGSYSYNEQFF.

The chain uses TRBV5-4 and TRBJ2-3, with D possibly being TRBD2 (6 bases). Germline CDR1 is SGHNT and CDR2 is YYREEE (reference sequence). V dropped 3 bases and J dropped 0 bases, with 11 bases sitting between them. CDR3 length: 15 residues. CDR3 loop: CASSYGGASTDTQYF. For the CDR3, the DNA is TGTGCCAGCAGCTACGGGGGAGCCAGCACAGATACGCAGTATTTT.

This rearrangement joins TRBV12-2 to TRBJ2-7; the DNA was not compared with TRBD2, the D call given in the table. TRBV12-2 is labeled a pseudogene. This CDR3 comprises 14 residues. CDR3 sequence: CASRLFVGGHEQYF. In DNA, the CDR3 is TGTGCAAGTCGCTTATTCGTGGGAGGCCACGAGCAGTACTTC.

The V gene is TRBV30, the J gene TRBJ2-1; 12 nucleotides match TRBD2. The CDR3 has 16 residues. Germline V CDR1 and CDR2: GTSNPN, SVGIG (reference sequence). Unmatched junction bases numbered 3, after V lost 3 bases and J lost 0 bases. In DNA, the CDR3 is TGTGCCTGGAGGCTAGCGGGGGGGCTCTCCTACAATGAGCAGTTCTTC. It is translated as CAWRLAGGLSYNEQFF. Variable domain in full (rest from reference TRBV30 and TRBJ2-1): SQTIHQWPATLVQPVGSPLSLECTVEGTSNPNLYWYRQAAGRGLQLLFYSVGIGQISSEVPQNLSASRPQDRQFILSSKKLLLSDSGFYLCAWRLAGGLSYNEQFFGPGTRLTVL.

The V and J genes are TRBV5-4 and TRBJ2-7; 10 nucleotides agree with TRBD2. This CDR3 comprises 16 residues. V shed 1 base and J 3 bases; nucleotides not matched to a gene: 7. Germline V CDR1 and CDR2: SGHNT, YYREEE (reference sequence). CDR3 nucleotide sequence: TGTGCCAGCAGCTTGTCCCGACTAGCGGGTGTCTACGAGCAGTACTTC. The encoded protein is CASSLSRLAGVYEQYF.

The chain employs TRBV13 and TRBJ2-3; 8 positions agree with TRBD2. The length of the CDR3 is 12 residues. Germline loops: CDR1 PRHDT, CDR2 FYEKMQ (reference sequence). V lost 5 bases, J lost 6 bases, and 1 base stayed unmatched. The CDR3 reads CASSPGGDTQYF. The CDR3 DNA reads TGTGCCAGCAGCCCGGGGGGGGATACGCAGTATTTT.

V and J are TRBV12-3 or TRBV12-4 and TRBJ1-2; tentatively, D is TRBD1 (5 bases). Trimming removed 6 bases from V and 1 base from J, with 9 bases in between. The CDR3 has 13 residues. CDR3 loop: CASRVGGNYGYTF. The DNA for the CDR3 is TGTGCCAGCAGGGTGGGGGGTAACTATGGCTACACCTTC.

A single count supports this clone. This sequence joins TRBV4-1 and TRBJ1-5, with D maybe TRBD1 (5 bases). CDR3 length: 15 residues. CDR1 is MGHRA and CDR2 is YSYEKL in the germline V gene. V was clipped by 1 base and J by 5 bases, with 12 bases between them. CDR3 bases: TGCGCCAGCAGCCAAGTTAGGGGCGGCGATCAGCCCCAGCATTTT. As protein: CASSQVRGGDQPQHF.

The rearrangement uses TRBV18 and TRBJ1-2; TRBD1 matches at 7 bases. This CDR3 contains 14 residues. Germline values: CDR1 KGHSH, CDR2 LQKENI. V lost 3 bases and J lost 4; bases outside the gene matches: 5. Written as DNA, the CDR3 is TGTGCCAGCTCACCTAGGGGACAGATCTATGGCTACACCTTC. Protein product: CASSPRGQIYGYTF.

In nucleotides, the CDR3 is TGTGCCAGCAGTAAAGAGCCCGGGACAGGGGCCGGCTACACCTTC. Translated, it gives CASSKEPGTGAGYTF. This chain connects TRBV5-8 to TRBJ1-2; TRBD1 matches 10 bases. V shed 5 bases, J shed 8 bases, and the junction held 12 bases outside the gene matches. The CDR3 contains 15 residues. The germline gives CDR1 SGHTS, CDR2 YDEGEE. The whole variable domain, remainder taken from reference TRBV5-8 and TRBJ1-2, is EAGVTQSPTHLIKTRGQQATLRCSPISGHTSVYWYQQALGLGLQFLLWYDEGEERNRGNFPPRFSGRQFPNYSSELNVNALELEDSALYLCASSKEPGTGAGYTFGSGTRLTVV.

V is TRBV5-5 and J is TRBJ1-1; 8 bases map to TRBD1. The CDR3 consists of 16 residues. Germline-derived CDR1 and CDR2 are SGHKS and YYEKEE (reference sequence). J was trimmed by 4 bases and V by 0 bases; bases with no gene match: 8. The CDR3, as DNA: TGTGCCAGCAGCTTGGATGTCAGGGGGCGAAGCACTGAAGCTTTCTTT. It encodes CASSLDVRGRSTEAFF.